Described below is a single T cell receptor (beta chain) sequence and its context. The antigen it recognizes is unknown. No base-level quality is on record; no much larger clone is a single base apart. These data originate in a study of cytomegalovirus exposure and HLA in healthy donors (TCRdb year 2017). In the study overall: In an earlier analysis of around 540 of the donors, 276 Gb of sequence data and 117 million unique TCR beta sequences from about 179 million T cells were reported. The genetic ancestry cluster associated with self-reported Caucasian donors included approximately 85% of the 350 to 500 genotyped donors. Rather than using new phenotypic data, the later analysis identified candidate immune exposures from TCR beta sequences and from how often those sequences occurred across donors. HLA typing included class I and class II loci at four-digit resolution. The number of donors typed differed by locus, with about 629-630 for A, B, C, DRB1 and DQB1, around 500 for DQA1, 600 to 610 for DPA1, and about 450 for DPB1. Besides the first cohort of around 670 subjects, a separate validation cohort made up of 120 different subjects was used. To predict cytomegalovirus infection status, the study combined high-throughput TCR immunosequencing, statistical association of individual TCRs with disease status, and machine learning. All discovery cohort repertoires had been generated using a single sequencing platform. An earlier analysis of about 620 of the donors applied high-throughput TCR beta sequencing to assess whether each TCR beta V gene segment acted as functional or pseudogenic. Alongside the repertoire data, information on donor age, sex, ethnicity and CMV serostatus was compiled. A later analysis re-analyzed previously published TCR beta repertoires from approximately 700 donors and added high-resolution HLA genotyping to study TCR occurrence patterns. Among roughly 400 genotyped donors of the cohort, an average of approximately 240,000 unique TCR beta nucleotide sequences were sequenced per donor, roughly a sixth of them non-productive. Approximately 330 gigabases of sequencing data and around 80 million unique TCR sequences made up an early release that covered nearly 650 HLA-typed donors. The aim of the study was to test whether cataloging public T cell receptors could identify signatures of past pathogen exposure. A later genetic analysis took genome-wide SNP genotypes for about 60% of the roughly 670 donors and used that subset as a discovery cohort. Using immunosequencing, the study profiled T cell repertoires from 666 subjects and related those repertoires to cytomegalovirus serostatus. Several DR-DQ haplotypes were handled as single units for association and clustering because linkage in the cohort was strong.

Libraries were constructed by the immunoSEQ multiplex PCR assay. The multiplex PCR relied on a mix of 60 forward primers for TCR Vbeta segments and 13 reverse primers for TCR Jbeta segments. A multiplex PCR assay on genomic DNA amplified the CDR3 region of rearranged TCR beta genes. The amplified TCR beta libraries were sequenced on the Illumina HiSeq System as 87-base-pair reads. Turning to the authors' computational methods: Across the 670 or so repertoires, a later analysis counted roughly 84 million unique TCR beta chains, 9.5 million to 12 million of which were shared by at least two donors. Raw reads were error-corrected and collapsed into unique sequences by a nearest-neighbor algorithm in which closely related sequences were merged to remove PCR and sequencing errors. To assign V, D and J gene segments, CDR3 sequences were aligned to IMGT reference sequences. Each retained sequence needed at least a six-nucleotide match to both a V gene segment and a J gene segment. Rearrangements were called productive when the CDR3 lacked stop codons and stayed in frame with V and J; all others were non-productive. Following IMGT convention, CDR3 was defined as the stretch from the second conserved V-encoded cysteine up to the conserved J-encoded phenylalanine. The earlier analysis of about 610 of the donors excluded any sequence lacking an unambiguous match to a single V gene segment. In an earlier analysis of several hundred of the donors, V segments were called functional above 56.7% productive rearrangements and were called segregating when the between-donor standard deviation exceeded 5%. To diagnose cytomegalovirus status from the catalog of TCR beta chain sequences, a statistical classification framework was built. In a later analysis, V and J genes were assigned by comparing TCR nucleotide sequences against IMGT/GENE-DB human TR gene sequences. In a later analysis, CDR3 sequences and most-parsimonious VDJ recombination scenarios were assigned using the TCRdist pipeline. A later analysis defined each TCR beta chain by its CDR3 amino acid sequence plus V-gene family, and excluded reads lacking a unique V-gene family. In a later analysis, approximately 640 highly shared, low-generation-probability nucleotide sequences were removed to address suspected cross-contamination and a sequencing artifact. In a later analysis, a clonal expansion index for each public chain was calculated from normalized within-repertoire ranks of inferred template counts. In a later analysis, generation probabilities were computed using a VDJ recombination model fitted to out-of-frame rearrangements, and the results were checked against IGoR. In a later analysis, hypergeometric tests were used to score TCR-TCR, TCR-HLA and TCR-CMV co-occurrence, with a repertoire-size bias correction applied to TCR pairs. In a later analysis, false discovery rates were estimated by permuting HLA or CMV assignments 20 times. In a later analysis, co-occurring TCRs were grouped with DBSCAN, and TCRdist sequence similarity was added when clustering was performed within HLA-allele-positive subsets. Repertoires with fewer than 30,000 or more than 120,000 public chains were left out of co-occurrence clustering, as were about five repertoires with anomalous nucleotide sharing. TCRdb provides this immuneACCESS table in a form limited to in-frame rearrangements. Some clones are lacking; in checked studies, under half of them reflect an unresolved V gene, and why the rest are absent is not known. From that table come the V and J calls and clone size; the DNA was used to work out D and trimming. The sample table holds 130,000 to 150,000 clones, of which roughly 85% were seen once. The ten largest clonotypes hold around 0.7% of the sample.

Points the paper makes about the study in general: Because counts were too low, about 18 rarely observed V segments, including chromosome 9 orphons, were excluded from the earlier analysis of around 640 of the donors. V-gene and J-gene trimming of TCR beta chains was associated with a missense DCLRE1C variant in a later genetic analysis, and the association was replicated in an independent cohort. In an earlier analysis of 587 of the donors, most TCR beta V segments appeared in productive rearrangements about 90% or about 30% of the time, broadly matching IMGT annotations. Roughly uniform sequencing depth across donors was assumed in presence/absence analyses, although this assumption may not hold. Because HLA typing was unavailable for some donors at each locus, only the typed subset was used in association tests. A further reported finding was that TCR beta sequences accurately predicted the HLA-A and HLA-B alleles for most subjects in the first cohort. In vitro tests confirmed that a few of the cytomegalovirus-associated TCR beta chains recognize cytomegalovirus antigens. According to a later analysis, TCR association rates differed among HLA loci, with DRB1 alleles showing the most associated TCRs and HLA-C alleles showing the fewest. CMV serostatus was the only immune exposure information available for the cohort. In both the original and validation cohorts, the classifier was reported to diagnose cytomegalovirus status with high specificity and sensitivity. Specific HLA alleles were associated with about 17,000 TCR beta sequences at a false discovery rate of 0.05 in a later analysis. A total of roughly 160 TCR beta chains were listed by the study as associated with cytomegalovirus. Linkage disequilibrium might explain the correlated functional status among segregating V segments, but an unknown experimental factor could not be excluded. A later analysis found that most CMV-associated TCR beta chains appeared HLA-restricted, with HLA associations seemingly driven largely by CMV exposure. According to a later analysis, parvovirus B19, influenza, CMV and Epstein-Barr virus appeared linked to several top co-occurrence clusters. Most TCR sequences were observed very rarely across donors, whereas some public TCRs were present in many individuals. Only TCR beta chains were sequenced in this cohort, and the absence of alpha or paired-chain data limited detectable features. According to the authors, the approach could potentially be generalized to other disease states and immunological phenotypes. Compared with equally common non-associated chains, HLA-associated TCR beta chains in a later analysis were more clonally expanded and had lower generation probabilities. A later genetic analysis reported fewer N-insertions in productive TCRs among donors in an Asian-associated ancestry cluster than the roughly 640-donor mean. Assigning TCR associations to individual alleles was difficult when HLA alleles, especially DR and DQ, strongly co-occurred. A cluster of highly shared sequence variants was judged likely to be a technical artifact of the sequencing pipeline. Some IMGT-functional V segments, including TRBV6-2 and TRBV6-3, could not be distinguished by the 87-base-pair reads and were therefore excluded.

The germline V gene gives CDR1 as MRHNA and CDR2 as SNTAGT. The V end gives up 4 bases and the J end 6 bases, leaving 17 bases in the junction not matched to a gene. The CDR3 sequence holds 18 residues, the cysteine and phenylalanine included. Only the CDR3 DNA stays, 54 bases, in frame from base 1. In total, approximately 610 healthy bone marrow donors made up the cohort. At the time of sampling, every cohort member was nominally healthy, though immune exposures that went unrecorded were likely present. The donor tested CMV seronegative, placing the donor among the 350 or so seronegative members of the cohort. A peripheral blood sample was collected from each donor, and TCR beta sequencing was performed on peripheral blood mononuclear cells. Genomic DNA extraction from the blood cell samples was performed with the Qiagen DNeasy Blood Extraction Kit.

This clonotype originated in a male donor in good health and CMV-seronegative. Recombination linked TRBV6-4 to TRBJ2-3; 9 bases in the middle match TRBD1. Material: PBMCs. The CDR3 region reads CASSVHRDRDFKGDTQYF. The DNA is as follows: TGTGCCAGCAGTGTCCACCGGGACAGGGATTTCAAAGGGGATACGCAGTATTTT.